This TCR beta chain was sequenced during a study of T-cell memory formation after mild COVID-19. General study results and limits: Cross-reactive memory appears to have joined, as suggested by some responding clones showing up in pre-infection memory. The study found contracting CD4+ clones mainly in CM and EM and contracting CD8+ clones in EMRA. There was no confirmation that second-wave clones peaking on day 37 were SARS-CoV-2 specific.

V shed 6 bases and J shed 4 bases, with 13 bases lying between them. Germline CDR1 and CDR2: SEHNR and FQNEAQ (reference sequence). This CDR3 region has 14 residues. Using constant-segment primers, 5'RACE produced TCR alpha and TCR beta cDNA libraries carrying sample barcodes and UMIs. Each CDR3 protein gets one entry after TCRdb re-called the 5' RACE reads with MiXCR. The sample shows just over 350,000 distinct CDR3 sequences, around an eighth of them seen only once. Concerning this clonotype itself: Its antigen remains unidentified.

The sample consisted of PBMCs or a T cell subset sorted from them (not recorded which). The source is a man between 18 and 35 years old who had mild COVID-19 (a few samples of this study predate the infection). Cell type and time point are not known. This chain uses TRBV7-9 with TRBJ2-1; D gene uncertain. The CDR3 coding sequence is TGTGCCAGCAGTTCCCGCCTTGAGTACAATGAGCAGTTCTTC. It specifies CASSSRLEYNEQFF.